The 5 T cell receptor beta chains given below trace back to one sample, sequenced in a study of blood T cell repertoires in COVID-19. Measured with immunoSEQ multiplex PCR; TCRdb has only the in-frame clones, and not every one. Of some 74,000 clones listed, about nine tenths are singletons. The sequenced sample was peripheral blood. The receptors originated from a man aged 45 to 65 with active COVID-19.

The genes are TRBV10-3 and TRBJ2-5; D possibly corresponds to TRBD1 (5 bases). The CDR3 has 11 residues. With 4 bases removed from V and 5 bases from J, the gap between germline ends came to 5 bases. Per germline, CDR1 ENHRY and CDR2 SYGVKD. CDR3 in DNA: TGTGCCATCAGTGGGGGCGAGACCCAGTACTTC. This gives the protein CAISGGETQYF.

This chain links TRBV7-8 with TRBJ1-6; 8 bases are shared with TRBD1. The CDR3 runs to 17 residues. CDR1 SGHVS and CDR2 FQNEAQ come from the germline V gene. V lost 5 bases and J lost 7; bases outside the gene matches: 13. CDR3 coding DNA: TGTGCCAGCAGCCCGACAGACAGGGGAGGTTGGAATTCACCCCTCCACTTT. Translated: CASSPTDRGGWNSPLHF.

V is TRBV24-1 and J is TRBJ1-1; 7 nucleotides line up with TRBD1. With 4 bases clipped from V and 1 base from J, the junction kept 5 bases outside the gene matches. Germline CDR1 and CDR2: KGHDR and SFDVKD. This CDR3 spans 15 amino acids. The CDR3 coding sequence is TGTGCCACCAGTGAGGCCGGGACAGAGAACACTGAAGCTTTCTTT. This gives the protein CATSEAGTENTEAFF.

The chain uses TRBV18 and TRBJ2-7; tentative D call: TRBD1 (6 bases). The CDR3 contains 15 residues. CDR1 is KGHSH and CDR2 is LQKENI in the germline V gene. The ends were cut back, 2 bases at V and 3 bases at J, with 14 bases in the middle. The CDR3 nucleotides are TGTGCCAGCTCACCAGCGACAGGAACAAACTACGAGCAGTACTTC. This sequence encodes CASSPATGTNYEQYF. The variable domain in full, completed from reference TRBV18 and TRBJ2-7, reads NAGVMQNPRHLVRRRGQEARLRCSPMKGHSHVYWYRQLPEEGLKFMVYLQKENIIDESGMPKERFSAEFPKEGPSILRIQQVVRGDSAAYFCASSPATGTNYEQYFGPGTRLTVT.

The rearrangement joins TRBV7-2 to TRBJ1-1, with unresolved D. V shed 3 bases and J shed 6 bases, with 8 bases lying between them. Germline V CDR1 and CDR2: SGHTA, FQGNSA. The CDR3 has 12 amino acids. CDR3 sequence: CASSFRASEAFF. The CDR3 DNA sequence: TGTGCCAGCAGCTTCCGAGCATCTGAAGCTTTCTTT.